The 9 T cell receptor beta chains below come from one sample, sequenced in a study of cytomegalovirus exposure and HLA in healthy donors. Primers for the PCR totalled 60 Vbeta and 13 Jbeta. Measured with immunoSEQ multiplex PCR; TCRdb has only the in-frame clones, and not every one. The table records about 150,000 clones, 77% of them present only once. The sequenced sample was PBMCs. The source of these receptors is a woman between 25 and 40 years old in good health and CMV-seropositive.

The chain recombines TRBV6-5 with TRBJ2-1; TRBD1 might be the D (6 bases). Germline CDR1 reads MNHEY; CDR2 reads SVGAGI. The CDR3 contains 13 residues. V gave up 4 bases and J gave up 6 bases, with 10 bases separating them. The CDR3 spells CASSLTGPNEQFF. CDR3 DNA: TGTGCCAGCAGTTTAACAGGGCCCAATGAGCAGTTCTTC.

The chain recombines TRBV9 with TRBJ1-5, with D tentatively TRBD1 (5 bases). The CDR3 spans 13 residues. Germline CDR1 reads SGDLS; CDR2 reads YYNGEE. The ends were cut back, 0 bases at V and 7 bases at J, with 8 bases in the middle. The CDR3 reads CASSVGGPQPQHF. In nucleotides, the CDR3 is TGTGCCAGCAGCGTAGGGGGCCCCCAGCCCCAGCATTTT. The variable domain in full, completed from reference TRBV9 and TRBJ1-5, reads DSGVTQTPKHLITATGQRVTLRCSPRSGDLSVYWYQQSLDQGLQFLIQYYNGEERAKGNILERFSAQQFPDLHSELNLSSLELGDSALYFCASSVGGPQPQHFGDGTRLSIL.

The V and J genes are TRBV5-6 and TRBJ2-7; 7 bases are a match to TRBD1. The V gene's germline CDR1 is SGHDT and CDR2 YYEEEE. CDR3 length equals 14 residues. Losses at the gene ends were 7 bases for V and 0 bases for J; bases not matched to a gene: 7. The CDR3 reads CASGRTGPSYEQYF. DNA for the CDR3: TGTGCCAGCGGCCGGACAGGTCCCTCCTACGAGCAGTACTTC.

Here the CDR3 DNA reads TGTGCCAGCAGTTTATCTGGGCTAGCGGGAGTGGCTGAGCAGTTCTTC. It specifies CASSLSGLAGVAEQFF. The chain links TRBV27 to TRBJ2-1; 10 bases are shared with TRBD2. The CDR3 totals 16 residues. J was trimmed by 9 bases and V by 0 bases; bases with no gene match: 8. The germline V gene encodes CDR1 MNHEY and CDR2 SMNVEV (reference sequence).

The chain joins TRBV5-1 to TRBJ2-5, with 12 positions matching TRBD2. The CDR3 is made up of 16 amino acids. J was trimmed by 1 base and V by 4 bases; bases with no gene match: 5. CDR1 is SGHRS and CDR2 is YFSETQ in the germline V gene. As DNA, the CDR3 is TGCGCCAGCAGCCCAGGACTAGCGGGGTCCCAAGAGACCCAGTACTTC. Encoded protein: CASSPGLAGSQETQYF.

V is TRBV2 and J is TRBJ2-3; 7 bases map to TRBD1. Losses at the gene ends were 4 bases for V and 2 bases for J; bases not matched to a gene: 6. CDR1 is SNHLY and CDR2 is FYNNEI in the germline V gene. The CDR3 loop spans 15 amino acids. CDR3 loop: CASSARQGNTDTQYF. Written as DNA, the CDR3 is TGTGCCAGCAGTGCAAGACAGGGTAACACAGATACGCAGTATTTT.

This clone has a handful of counts. V is TRBV9 and J is TRBJ2-1; 11 bases line up with TRBD2. Germline V lookup: CDR1 SGDLS, CDR2 YYNGEE. The CDR3 is made up of 15 amino acids. V trimming: 3 bases; J trimming: 8 bases; junction bases outside the gene matches: 7. The DNA of the CDR3 is TGTGCCAGCAGCGGAGCCGGGACTAGCGGTGATGAGCAGTTCTTC. Its protein product is CASSGAGTSGDEQFF.

The table lists this clone with a count of one. This CDR3 is CASSLGRSSYEQYF. The CDR3 nucleotides are TGTGCCAGCAGCTTGGGACGGAGCTCCTACGAGCAGTACTTC. The rearrangement joins TRBV5-4 to TRBJ2-7; no clear D. CDR1 is SGHNT and CDR2 is YYREEE in the germline V gene (reference sequence). The CDR3 contains 14 residues. Trimming removed 0 bases from V and 0 bases from J, with 7 bases in between. The full variable domain, rest sourced from reference TRBV5-4 and TRBJ2-7, is ETGVTQSPTHLIKTRGQQVTLRCSSQSGHNTVSWYQQALGQGPQFIFQYYREEENGRGNFPPRFSGLQFPNYSSELNVNALELDDSALYLCASSLGRSSYEQYFGPGTRLTVT.

The CDR3 sequence: CASTFSGERNTEAFF. The CDR3, as DNA: TGCGCCAGCACCTTTTCAGGGGAGAGGAACACTGAAGCTTTCTTT. The chain recombines TRBV4-1 with TRBJ1-1; possible D gene TRBD1, 6 bases. Germline CDR1 MGHRA, CDR2 YSYEKL. V was clipped by 7 bases and J by 1 base, with 16 bases between them. CDR3 length: 15 amino acids.